These T cell receptor beta chains were read from a single sample in a study of cytomegalovirus exposure and HLA in healthy donors. Some clones are missing from TCRdb's copy, which holds only in-frame ones; the method was immunoSEQ multiplex PCR. The repertoire holds 200,000 or so clones, 82% seen once, with around 0.1% in the top ten. The sample taken for sequencing was PBMCs. The receptor source for this set is a boy between 2 and 10 years old in good health and CMV-seronegative. The CDR3 runs from the conserved cysteine through the conserved F or W. Fields, in order: V gene, J gene, clone size, CDR3 protein. Size tells how often a clone was seen (once, few, many) or the class of an expanded clone, and some rows leave it out.

TRBV5-4	TRBJ2-7	-	CASNVGAGGTTYEQYF
TRBV30	TRBJ1-1	once	CAWGDRGPFF
TRBV7-3	TRBJ1-1	-	CASSLEGNTEAFF
TRBV5-6	TRBJ2-5	once	CASSSGHRQETQYF
TRBV5-5	TRBJ2-7	-	CASSSVTGISYEQYF
TRBV7-2	TRBJ2-7	-	CASSLGRQGANEQYF
TRBV2	TRBJ2-1	-	CASSGGLAYNEQFF
TRBV6-5	TRBJ1-1	once	CASVGSTEAFF
TRBV4-1	TRBJ1-3	-	CASSHLQGAGNTIYF
TRBV7-2	TRBJ2-3	-	CASSLAPGRIVDTQYF
TRBV7-9	TRBJ2-1	-	CASSLDRYNEQFF
TRBV4-1	TRBJ1-1	-	CASSQDRGGTEAFF
TRBV7-9	TRBJ1-5	-	CASSSYTGYNQPQHF
TRBV1	TRBJ2-3	-	CTSSRTGGPPEGTDTQYF
TRBV7-2	TRBJ1-6	-	CASSLVPGKDSPLHF
TRBV5-8	TRBJ1-1	-	CASSLRGGGTEASF
TRBV7-2	TRBJ2-7	-	CASSLALAGNEQYF
TRBV6-6	TRBJ1-2	-	CATDRLGGYTF
TRBV7-2	TRBJ2-1	few	CASSFLARGSEQFF
TRBV10-3	TRBJ1-2	-	CAISDRGRGYTF
TRBV29-1	TRBJ1-2	-	CSVGIGVGYTF
TRBV4-2	TRBJ2-3	-	CASSQGFSGGTSSTDTQYF
TRBV6-5	TRBJ2-1	-	CASSPLAGGTNEQFF
TRBV7-8	TRBJ2-1	-	CASSSGQVTYNEQFF
TRBV6-5	TRBJ2-1	once	CASSGQGNEQFF
TRBV5-6	TRBJ2-1	once	CASSLVRTSVDNEQFF
TRBV7-2	TRBJ2-5	-	CASSSPGWTGSTETQYF
TRBV5-4	TRBJ2-5	few	CASSFDSQETQYF
TRBV5-1	TRBJ1-2	-	CASSFRGREDSFKFPRNGYTF
TRBV7-3	TRBJ2-3	-	CASSFGGLHSDTQYF
TRBV5-1	TRBJ2-3	-	CASSWSGTRQYF
TRBV4-3	TRBJ2-3	-	CASSQSGGGTDTQYF
TRBV4-1	TRBJ1-4	-	CASSQDGEKLFF
TRBV6-6	TRBJ2-2	-	CASRKGGGLTGELFF